This entry features one T cell receptor (beta chain) sequence. The CDR3 sequence is 13 residues long. From germline, CDR1 is SEHNR and CDR2 FQNEAQ (reference sequence). V lost 4 bases and J 2 bases, leaving 9 bases between the germline ends. The data belong to a study of blood T cell repertoires in COVID-19. The protocol was immunoSEQ multiplex PCR, while the TCRdb copy is restricted to in-frame clones and leaves out a portion. The sample records 120,000 to 150,000 clones, approximately 88% being singletons. The sample consisted of peripheral blood. The chain combines TRBV7-9 with TRBJ2-7; D unclear. The sequence came from a woman aged 50 to 65 with acute or convalescent COVID-19. The CDR3 bases are TGTGCCAGCAGCTCAACAGCTGCCTACGAGCAGTACTTC. Translation: CASSSTAAYEQYF.